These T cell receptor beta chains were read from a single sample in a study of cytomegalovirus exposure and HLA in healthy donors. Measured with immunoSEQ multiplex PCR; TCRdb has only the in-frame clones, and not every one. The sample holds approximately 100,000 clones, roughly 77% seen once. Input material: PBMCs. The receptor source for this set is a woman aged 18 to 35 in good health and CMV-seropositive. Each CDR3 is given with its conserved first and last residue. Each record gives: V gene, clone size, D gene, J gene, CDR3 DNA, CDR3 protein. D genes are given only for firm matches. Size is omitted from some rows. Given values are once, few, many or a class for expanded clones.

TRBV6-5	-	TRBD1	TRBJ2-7	TGTGCCAGCAGCGGACAGGGATATTCCTACGAGCAGTACTTC	CASSGQGYSYEQYF
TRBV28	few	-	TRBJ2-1	TGTGCCAGCAGCAATAACAGGGTTTTACGGAATGAGCAGTTCTTC	CASSNNRVLRNEQFF
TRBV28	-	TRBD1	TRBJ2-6	TGTGCCAGCAGTTTAAGGGGACAGGGGGCGTTCTCCTCTGGGGCCAACGCCCTGACTTTC	CASSLRGQGAFSSGANALTF
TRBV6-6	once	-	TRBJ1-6	TGTGCCAGCAGTTCCATCAGAAGCTCCTATAATTCACCCCTCCACTTT	CASSSIRSSYNSPLHF
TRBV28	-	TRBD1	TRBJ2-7	TGTGCCAGCAGTCCCCCGGGACAGACCTACGAGCAGTACTTC	CASSPPGQTYEQYF
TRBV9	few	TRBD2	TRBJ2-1	TGTGCCAGCAGCTCGACTATAGCGGGACATTACAATGAGCAGTTCTTC	CASSSTIAGHYNEQFF
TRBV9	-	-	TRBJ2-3	TGTGCCAGCAGCGTAGAAAGTGGGGGGATAGGAGATACGCAGTATTTT	CASSVESGGIGDTQYF
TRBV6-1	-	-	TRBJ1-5	TGTGCCAGCACAGAAGGTTGGGGAGGGGTTCAGCCCCAGCATTTT	CASTEGWGGVQPQHF
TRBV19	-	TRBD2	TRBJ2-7	TGTGCCAGTAACGAATCCGGGACTAGCTATGACGAGCAGTACTTC	CASNESGTSYDEQYF
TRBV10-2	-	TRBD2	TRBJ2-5	TGCGCCAGCAGTCTAGCGGGACTCGCAGAGACCCAGTACTTC	CASSLAGLAETQYF
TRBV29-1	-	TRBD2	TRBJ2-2	TGCAGCTACAGCGGGAGCGTAACCGGGGAGCTGTTTTTT	CSYSGSVTGELFF
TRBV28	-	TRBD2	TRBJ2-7	TGTGCCAGCAGTTTAGGGGGGGAAGGCGGCGAGCAGTACTTC	CASSLGGEGGEQYF
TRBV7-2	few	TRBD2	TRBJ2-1	TGTGCCAGCAGCTTGAGCGGGAGGCTCCATGAGCAGTTCTTC	CASSLSGRLHEQFF
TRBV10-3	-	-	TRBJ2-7	TGTGCCATCAGTGACAGGGCCGAGCAGTACTTC	CAISDRAEQYF
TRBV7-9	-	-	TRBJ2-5	TGTGCCAGCAGCGTCATTGAGGGGACCCAGTACTTC	CASSVIEGTQYF
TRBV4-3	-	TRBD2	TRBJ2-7	TGCGCCAGCAGCCAAGACGTACCGCGGACTAGCGGGATGAGCTCCTACGAGCAGTACTTC	CASSQDVPRTSGMSSYEQYF
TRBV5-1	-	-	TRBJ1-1	TGCGCCAGCAGTCAGAGGGAGAACACTGAAGCTTTCTTT	CASSQRENTEAFF
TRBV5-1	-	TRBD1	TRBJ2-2	TGCGCCAGCAGCCTCATGAACAGGGGGCATAGCGGGGAGCTGTTTTTT	CASSLMNRGHSGELFF
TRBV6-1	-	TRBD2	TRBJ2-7	TGTGCCAGCACGCGGGCGGGGGGTTACGAGCAGTACTTC	CASTRAGGYEQYF
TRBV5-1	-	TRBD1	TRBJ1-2	TGCGCCAGCAGCTTGGATCGACAGGGGGCGCCTGGCTACACCTTC	CASSLDRQGAPGYTF
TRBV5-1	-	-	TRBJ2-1	TGCGCCAGCAGTCAGGGGGGCACCGGTAGGCAGTTCTTC	CASSQGGTGRQFF
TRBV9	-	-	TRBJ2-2	TGTGCCAGCACCGGGACACTGAACACCGGGGAGCTGTTTTTT	CASTGTLNTGELFF
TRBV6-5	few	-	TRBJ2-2	TGTGCCAGCAGTTACTTACAACAGGATCCCGGGGAGCTGTTTTTT	CASSYLQQDPGELFF
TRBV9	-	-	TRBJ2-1	TGTGCCAGCAGCGTAGCCGGGTCCAATGAGCAGTTCTTC	CASSVAGSNEQFF
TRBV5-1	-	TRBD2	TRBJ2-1	TGCGCCAGCAGCCGAGAGGGACTAGCCCACAATGAGCAGTTCTTC	CASSREGLAHNEQFF